This T cell receptor (beta chain) is drawn from a study of blood T cell repertoires in COVID-19. Measured with immunoSEQ multiplex PCR; TCRdb has only the in-frame clones, and not every one. There are some 89,000 clones in the sample; around four fifths occur only once, and roughly 12% lies in the top ten. Sequenced sample: peripheral blood. This TCR was sampled from a man aged 65 to 85 with acute or convalescent COVID-19.

CDR3 bases: TGTGCCAGCAGCCAAGCTAAGAGCGGGAACAATGAGCAGTTCTTC. This codes for CASSQAKSGNNEQFF. This chain uses TRBV4-2 with TRBJ2-1; 7 bases align to TRBD2. CDR3 length: 15 amino acids. CDR1 is LGHNA, CDR2 YNFKEQ, per germline. Germline trimming cut 1 base from V and 5 bases from J; bases unmatched to any gene: 5.